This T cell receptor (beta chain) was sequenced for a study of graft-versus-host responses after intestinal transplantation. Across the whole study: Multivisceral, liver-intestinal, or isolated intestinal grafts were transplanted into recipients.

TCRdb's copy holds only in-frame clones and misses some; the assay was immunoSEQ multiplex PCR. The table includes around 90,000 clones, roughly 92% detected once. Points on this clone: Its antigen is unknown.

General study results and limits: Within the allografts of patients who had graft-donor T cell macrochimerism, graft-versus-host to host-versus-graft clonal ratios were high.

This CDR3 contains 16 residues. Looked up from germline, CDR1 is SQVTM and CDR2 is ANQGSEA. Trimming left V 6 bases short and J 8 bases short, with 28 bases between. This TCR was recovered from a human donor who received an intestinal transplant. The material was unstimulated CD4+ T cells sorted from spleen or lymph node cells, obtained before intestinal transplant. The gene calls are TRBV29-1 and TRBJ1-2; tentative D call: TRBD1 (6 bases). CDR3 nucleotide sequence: TGCAGCGTGACTGGGACCCGGGGGACACCCTTGGGGGGCTACACCTTC. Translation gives CSVTGTRGTPLGGYTF.